These T cell receptor beta chains were read from a single sample in a study of blood T cell repertoires in COVID-19. The data were produced by immunoSEQ multiplex PCR, yet TCRdb's version contains in-frame clones alone and is incomplete. The sample includes 320,000 or so clones, 75% to 90% of them seen just once. The sample taken for sequencing was PBMCs or T cells enriched from blood (not recorded which). These receptors were taken from a woman in her twenties or thirties who had been exposed to COVID-19. The CDR3 runs from the conserved cysteine through the conserved F or W. A D gene is named only where the DNA matches it firmly. Expanded clones get a size class; other rows say once, few or many, or leave the size out.

j_call | v_call | d_call | clone_size | cdr3_aa | cdr3_nt
TRBJ1-2 | TRBV28 | - | - | CASVNAEGYGYTF | TGTGCCAGCGTAAACGCCGAGGGATATGGCTACACCTTC
TRBJ1-1 | TRBV18 | - | - | CASSQGENTEAFF | TGTGCCAGCTCACAGGGGGAGAACACTGAAGCTTTCTTT
TRBJ1-6 | TRBV7-2 | - | few | CASSLGGSFTLHF | TGTGCCAGCAGCTTAGGTGGCAGTTTCACCCTCCACTTT
TRBJ1-1 | TRBV6-6 | TRBD1 | - | CASSRMQGAVTEAFF | TGTGCCAGCAGCCGAATGCAGGGGGCTGTCACTGAAGCTTTCTTT
TRBJ2-2 | TRBV4-1 | TRBD2 | once | CASSQNGLAGTGELFF | TGCGCCAGCAGCCAAAACGGACTAGCGGGAACCGGGGAGCTGTTTTTT
TRBJ2-7 | TRBV5-1 | TRBD1 | - | CASRSIQGASDEQYF | TGCGCCAGCAGGTCCATCCAGGGGGCGTCGGACGAGCAGTACTTC
TRBJ2-3 | TRBV19 | - | - | CASSIDRDGTDTQYF | TGTGCCAGTAGTATAGACAGGGATGGGACAGATACGCAGTATTTT
TRBJ2-5 | TRBV9 | - | - | CASSVREEGTQYF | TGTGCCAGCAGCGTACGAGAAGAGGGGACCCAGTACTTC
TRBJ2-3 | TRBV5-1 | - | - | CASRLDRAGDTQYF | TGCGCCAGCAGATTAGACCGAGCGGGAGATACGCAGTATTTT
TRBJ1-2 | TRBV11-2 | TRBD1 | few | CASSSSTGRYNYGYTF | TGTGCCAGCAGCTCTTCGACAGGGCGGTATAACTATGGCTACACCTTC
TRBJ2-5 | TRBV5-4 | TRBD1 | - | CASSRTGREGETQYF | TGTGCCAGCAGCAGGACAGGGCGCGAGGGAGAGACCCAGTACTTC
TRBJ1-5 | TRBV6-5 | - | - | CASSHTGEPQHF | TGTGCCAGCAGTCATACTGGAGAGCCCCAGCATTTT
TRBJ2-7 | TRBV7-2 | TRBD2 | - | CASSLAPSTSGLPSEQYF | TGTGCCAGCAGCTTAGCCCCCTCGACTAGCGGGCTCCCTAGCGAGCAGTACTTC
TRBJ1-6 | TRBV7-9 | - | many | CASSPPGGGESPLHF | TGTGCCAGCAGCCCCCCGGGGGGGGGCGAATCACCCCTCCACTTT
TRBJ2-7 | TRBV5-1 | TRBD2 | - | CASSLAGVSYEQYF | TGCGCCAGCAGCTTAGCGGGGGTTTCCTACGAGCAGTACTTC
TRBJ2-7 | TRBV4-1 | - | - | CASSNFWTVKLYEQYF | TGCGCCAGCAGCAACTTTTGGACAGTGAAACTTTACGAGCAGTACTTC
TRBJ2-1 | TRBV4-1 | TRBD1 | - | CASSRGQGTNEQFF | TGCGCCAGCAGCCGAGGACAGGGGACGAATGAGCAGTTCTTC
TRBJ2-1 | TRBV5-6 | - | - | CASHYGGTPYNEQFF | TGTGCCAGTCACTATGGCGGGACCCCCTACAATGAGCAGTTCTTC
TRBJ2-7 | TRBV19 | TRBD1 | - | CASSVKGQGAYEQYF | TGTGCCAGTAGTGTTAAAGGACAGGGGGCCTACGAGCAGTACTTC
TRBJ1-3 | TRBV2 | - | - | CASKVTDSGNTIYF | TGTGCCAGCAAAGTGACAGACTCTGGAAACACCATATATTTT
TRBJ1-5 | TRBV19 | TRBD1 | - | CASSILGQGNQPQHF | TGTGCCAGTAGTATTTTGGGACAGGGCAATCAGCCCCAGCATTTT
TRBJ2-7 | TRBV29-1 | - | - | CSVGAGLAQYF | TGCAGCGTTGGGGCAGGGCTCGCGCAGTACTTC
TRBJ1-5 | TRBV28 | TRBD1 | - | CASMIGGQPNQPQHF | TGTGCCAGCATGATCGGGGGACAGCCCAATCAGCCCCAGCATTTT
TRBJ1-2 | TRBV6-5 | TRBD1 | - | CASSYSPTGTYGYTF | TGTGCCAGCAGTTACTCCCCGACAGGGACTTATGGCTACACCTTC
TRBJ1-5 | TRBV24-1 | TRBD1 | once | CATSDSRGLNQPQHF | TGTGCCACCAGTGATTCCAGGGGGCTGAATCAGCCCCAGCATTTT
TRBJ2-2 | TRBV19 | TRBD2 | once | CASKGLAGFRTGELFF | TGTGCCAGTAAGGGACTAGCGGGATTTCGAACCGGGGAGCTGTTTTTT
TRBJ2-7 | TRBV9 | - | - | CASSVAPAASDSYEQYF | TGTGCCAGCAGCGTAGCCCCGGCCGCTAGCGACTCCTACGAGCAGTACTTC
TRBJ1-6 | TRBV5-1 | - | - | CASSSGDYNSPLHF | TGCGCCAGCAGCTCGGGGGACTATAATTCACCCCTCCACTTT
TRBJ2-5 | TRBV5-1 | TRBD2 | - | CASSPLAGVRETQYF | TGCGCCAGCAGCCCGCTAGCGGGAGTCAGAGAGACCCAGTACTTC
TRBJ2-5 | TRBV11-2 | - | - | CASSLPQETQYF | TGTGCCAGCAGCCTCCCTCAAGAGACCCAGTACTTC
TRBJ1-6 | TRBV27 | - | few | CASSLNGSPLHF | TGTGCCAGCAGTTTAAACGGTTCACCCCTCCACTTT
TRBJ2-5 | TRBV3-1/TRBV3-2 | TRBD2 | - | CASSRRGAGGREETQYF | TGTGCCAGCAGCCGAAGGGGAGCGGGGGGAAGGGAAGAGACCCAGTACTTC
TRBJ1-1 | TRBV9 | - | - | CASSVGAGINTEAFF | TGTGCCAGCAGCGTAGGGGCAGGGATTAACACTGAAGCTTTCTTT
TRBJ2-7 | TRBV15 | - | - | CATSRERRGAYEQYF | TGTGCCACCAGCAGAGAACGAAGGGGTGCCTACGAGCAGTACTTC
TRBJ2-3 | TRBV15 | - | - | CATSKAGPSTDTQYF | TGTGCCACCAGCAAAGCGGGTCCTAGCACAGATACGCAGTATTTT
TRBJ1-1 | TRBV5-1 | - | - | CASSLVQGRGEAFF | TGCGCCAGCAGCTTGGTCCAGGGTAGGGGTGAAGCTTTCTTT
TRBJ1-1 | TRBV9 | - | - | CASSVGMARNTEAFF | TGTGCCAGCAGCGTAGGTATGGCCCGGAACACTGAAGCTTTCTTT
TRBJ2-1 | TRBV3-1/TRBV3-2 | - | - | CASSQAGYNEQFF | TGTGCCAGCAGCCAAGCCGGTTACAATGAGCAGTTCTTC
TRBJ2-7 | TRBV30 | TRBD2 | - | CAWNIGGGSEQYF | TGTGCCTGGAATATCGGGGGAGGGAGCGAGCAGTACTTC
TRBJ1-2 | TRBV30 | - | - | CACPGGMGGYTF | TGTGCCTGCCCTGGGGGCATGGGGGGCTACACCTTC
TRBJ2-1 | TRBV2 | TRBD2 | - | CASRGTGTSGNNEQFF | TGTGCCAGCAGAGGGACCGGGACTAGCGGTAACAATGAGCAGTTCTTC
TRBJ1-6 | TRBV6-6 | - | - | CASNAAGVSSPLHF | TGTGCCAGCAACGCAGCCGGGGTGAGTTCACCCCTCCACTTT
TRBJ2-5 | TRBV5-1 | - | - | CASSLVHSANQETQYF | TGCGCCAGCAGCTTGGTTCACTCTGCAAACCAAGAGACCCAGTACTTC
TRBJ1-1 | TRBV28 | - | - | CASDDLGVNTEAFF | TGTGCCAGCGATGACCTAGGAGTGAACACTGAAGCTTTCTTT
TRBJ2-3 | TRBV9 | TRBD1 | - | CASSVEGATDTQYF | TGTGCCAGCAGCGTAGAGGGGGCAACAGATACGCAGTATTTT
TRBJ2-1 | TRBV18 | - | - | CASSPPKSDYYNEQFF | TGTGCCAGCTCACCACCGAAAAGCGATTATTACAATGAGCAGTTCTTC
TRBJ2-2 | TRBV19 | TRBD1 | - | CASTGDRGRTGELFF | TGTGCCAGTACCGGGGACAGGGGGCGCACCGGGGAGCTGTTTTTT
TRBJ1-3 | TRBV4-1 | TRBD1 | - | CASSQFVTGGLDTIYF | TGCGCCAGCAGCCAATTTGTAACAGGGGGCTTGGACACCATATATTTT
TRBJ2-1 | TRBV2 | TRBD2 | - | CASSGAGGLDNEQFF | TGTGCCAGCAGTGGAGCGGGAGGGCTGGACAATGAGCAGTTCTTC
TRBJ1-1 | TRBV4-3 | TRBD1 | - | CASSQWDRGNTEAFF | TGCGCCAGCAGCCAGTGGGACAGGGGGAACACTGAAGCTTTCTTT
TRBJ2-1 | TRBV9 | TRBD2 | - | CASSATYPWDSGSYEQFF | TGTGCCAGCAGCGCTACTTACCCTTGGGATAGCGGGAGCTATGAGCAGTTCTTC
TRBJ2-7 | TRBV4-3 | - | few | CASSQGQHSYEQYF | TGCGCCAGCAGCCAAGGACAGCACTCCTACGAGCAGTACTTC
TRBJ1-2 | TRBV5-4 | - | - | CATGGARVIGGYTF | TGTGCCACCGGGGGGGCCAGAGTGATCGGCGGCTACACCTTC
TRBJ2-2 | TRBV6-5 | - | - | CASSKGLSTGELFF | TGTGCCAGCAGTAAGGGACTTTCTACCGGGGAGCTGTTTTTT
TRBJ1-6 | TRBV29-1 | TRBD1 | once | CSVEGQGFGSPLHF | TGCAGCGTTGAAGGACAGGGTTTCGGGTCACCCCTCCACTTT
TRBJ2-6 | TRBV18 | - | - | CASSREAGANVLTF | TGTGCCAGCTCACGGGAGGCCGGGGCCAACGTCCTGACTTTC
TRBJ2-2 | TRBV24-1 | - | - | CATSALGAGANTGELFF | TGTGCCACCAGTGCCCTCGGGGCAGGGGCGAACACCGGGGAGCTGTTTTTT